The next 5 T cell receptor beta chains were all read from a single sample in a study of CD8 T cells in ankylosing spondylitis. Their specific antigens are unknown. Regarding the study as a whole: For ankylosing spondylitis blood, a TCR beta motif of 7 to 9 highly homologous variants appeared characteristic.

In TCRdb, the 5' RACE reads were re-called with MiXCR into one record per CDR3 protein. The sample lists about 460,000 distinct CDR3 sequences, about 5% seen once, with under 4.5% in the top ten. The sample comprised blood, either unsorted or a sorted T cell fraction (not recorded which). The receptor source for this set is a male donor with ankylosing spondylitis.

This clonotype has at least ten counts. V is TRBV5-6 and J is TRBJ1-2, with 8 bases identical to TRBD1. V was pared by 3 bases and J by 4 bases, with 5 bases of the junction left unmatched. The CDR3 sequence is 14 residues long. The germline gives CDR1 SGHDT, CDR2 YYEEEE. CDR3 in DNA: TGTGCCAGCAGCTCAGGGGGCGCGATCTATGGCTACACCTTC. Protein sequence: CASSSGGAIYGYTF.

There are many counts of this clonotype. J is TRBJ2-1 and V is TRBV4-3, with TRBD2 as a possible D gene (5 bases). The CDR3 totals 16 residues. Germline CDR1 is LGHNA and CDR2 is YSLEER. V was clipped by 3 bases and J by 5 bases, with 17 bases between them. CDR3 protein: CASSQSSYKRNNEQFF. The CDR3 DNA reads TGCGCCAGCAGCCAGAGCTCGTACAAGCGGAACAATGAGCAGTTCTTC.

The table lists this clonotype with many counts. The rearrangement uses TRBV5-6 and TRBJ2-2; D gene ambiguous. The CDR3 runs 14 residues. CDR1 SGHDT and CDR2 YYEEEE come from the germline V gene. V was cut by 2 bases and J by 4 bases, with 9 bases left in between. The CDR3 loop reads CASSFLSSTGELFF. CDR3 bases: TGTGCCAGCAGCTTTCTCAGTTCCACCGGGGAGCTGTTTTTT.

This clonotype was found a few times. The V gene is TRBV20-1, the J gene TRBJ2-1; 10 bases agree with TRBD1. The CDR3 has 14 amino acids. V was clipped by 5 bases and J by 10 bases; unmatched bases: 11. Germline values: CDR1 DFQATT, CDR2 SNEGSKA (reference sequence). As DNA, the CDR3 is TGCAGTGCTTCGACAGGGGGCGACCTCATGGAGCAGTTCTTC. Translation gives CSASTGGDLMEQFF.

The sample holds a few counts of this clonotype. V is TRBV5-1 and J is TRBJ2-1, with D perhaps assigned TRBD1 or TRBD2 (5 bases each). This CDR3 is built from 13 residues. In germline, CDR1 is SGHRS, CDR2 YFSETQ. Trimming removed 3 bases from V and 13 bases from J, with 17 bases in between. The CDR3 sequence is CASSSGPQPRQFF. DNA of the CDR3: TGCGCCAGCAGCTCGGGACCTCAACCCCGACAGTTCTTC.